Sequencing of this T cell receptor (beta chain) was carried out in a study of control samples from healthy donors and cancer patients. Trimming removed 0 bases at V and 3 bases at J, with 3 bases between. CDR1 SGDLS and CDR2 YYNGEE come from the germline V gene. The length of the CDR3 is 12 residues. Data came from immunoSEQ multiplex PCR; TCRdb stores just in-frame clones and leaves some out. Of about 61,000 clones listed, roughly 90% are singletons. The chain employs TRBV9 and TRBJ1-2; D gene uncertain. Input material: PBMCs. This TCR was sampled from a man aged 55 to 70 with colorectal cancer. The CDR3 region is CASSVGDYGYTF. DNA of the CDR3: TGTGCCAGCAGCGTAGGAGACTATGGCTACACCTTC. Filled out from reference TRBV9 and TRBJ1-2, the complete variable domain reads DSGVTQTPKHLITATGQRVTLRCSPRSGDLSVYWYQQSLDQGLQFLIQYYNGEERAKGNILERFSAQQFPDLHSELNLSSLELGDSALYFCASSVGDYGYTFGSGTRLTVV.